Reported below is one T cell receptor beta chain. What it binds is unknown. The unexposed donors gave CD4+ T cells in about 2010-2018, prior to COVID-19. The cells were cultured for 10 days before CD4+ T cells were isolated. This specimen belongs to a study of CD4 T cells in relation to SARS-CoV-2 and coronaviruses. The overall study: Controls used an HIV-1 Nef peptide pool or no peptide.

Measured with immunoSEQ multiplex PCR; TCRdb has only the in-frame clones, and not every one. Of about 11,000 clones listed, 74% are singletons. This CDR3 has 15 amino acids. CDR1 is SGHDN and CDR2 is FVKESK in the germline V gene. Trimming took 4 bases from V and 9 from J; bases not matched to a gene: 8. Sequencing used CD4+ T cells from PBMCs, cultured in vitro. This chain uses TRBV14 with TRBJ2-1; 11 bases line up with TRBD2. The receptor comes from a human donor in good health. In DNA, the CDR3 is TGTGCCAGCAGCCTGGGTAGCGGGAGGGCCGCTGAGCAGTTCTTC. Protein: CASSLGSGRAAEQFF.